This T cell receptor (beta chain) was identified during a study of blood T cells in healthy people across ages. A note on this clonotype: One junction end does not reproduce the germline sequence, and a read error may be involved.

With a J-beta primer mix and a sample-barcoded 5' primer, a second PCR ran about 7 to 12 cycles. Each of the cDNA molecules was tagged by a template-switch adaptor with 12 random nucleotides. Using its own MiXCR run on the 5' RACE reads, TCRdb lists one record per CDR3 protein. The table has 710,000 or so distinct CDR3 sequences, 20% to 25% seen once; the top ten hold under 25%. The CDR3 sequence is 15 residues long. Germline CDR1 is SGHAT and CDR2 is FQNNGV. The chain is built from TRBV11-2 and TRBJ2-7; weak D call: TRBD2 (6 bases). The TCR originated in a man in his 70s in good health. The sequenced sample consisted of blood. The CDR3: CASSLVISGTGIGFF. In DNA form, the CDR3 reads TGTGCCAGCAGCTTAGTCATTAGCGGCACGGGAATAGGGTTCTTC.